These 4 T cell receptor beta chains originate from one sample sequenced in a study of T cell responses to AZD1222 COVID-19 vaccine (dated by TCRdb to about 2021). Read against the paper, the sample's time point label means: baseline before first vaccination. Libraries were constructed by the immunoSEQ multiplex PCR assay. TCRdb's version of the immuneACCESS table is confined to in-frame rearrangements and falls short of the full clone set. An unresolved V gene accounts for under half of the shortfall where checked; the remainder is of unknown origin. In all, the sample holds fewer than 300,000 clones, and approximately 95% of those were seen once. 0.55% of the sample comes from the top ten. Sequenced material: peripheral blood, taken on day 0 of AZD1222 vaccination. These receptors were obtained from an adult in good health.

This chain connects TRBV15 to TRBJ1-2; 9 positions match TRBD1. Per the germline V gene, CDR1 is LNHNV and CDR2 is YYDKDF (reference sequence). With V trimmed by 1 base and J by 8 bases, 11 bases remained unmatched. The CDR3 covers 16 residues. CDR3 in DNA: TGTGCCACCAGCAGAGTAGGGACAGGGCCTTCAAGAGGCTACACCTTC. Translated: CATSRVGTGPSRGYTF.

Comment on this clone: The sample holds other DNA sequences that translate to the same CDR3. The chain links TRBV9 to TRBJ2-7; 7 bases line up with TRBD1. The CDR3 extends over 14 amino acids. Germline CDR1 reads SGDLS; CDR2 reads YYNGEE. Trimming took 0 bases from V and 2 from J; bases not matched to a gene: 2. In nucleotides, the CDR3 is TGTGCCAGCAGCGTAGGACAGGGAGCCTACGAGCAGTACTTC. Translated, it gives CASSVGQGAYEQYF.

This clone was seen once. V and J are TRBV7-2 and TRBJ2-7; 9 bases agree with TRBD2. J gave up 2 bases and V 2 bases, and 4 bases lay outside the gene matches. This CDR3 has 15 residues. Germline V gene lookup returns CDR1 SGHTA and CDR2 FQGNSA. CDR3 DNA: TGTGCCAGCAGCTTACGACTAGCGGTTCCCTACGAGCAGTACTTC. Amino acids: CASSLRLAVPYEQYF.

This CDR3 is CASSLGVVAWDTQYF. For the CDR3, the DNA is TGTGCCAGCAGCTTAGGGGTTGTAGCCTGGGATACGCAGTATTTT. The V gene is TRBV11-3, the J gene TRBJ2-3, with no clear D. The CDR3 loop spans 15 amino acids. Trimming took 1 base from V and 6 from J, leaving 14 bases between them. Germline lookup yields CDR1 SGHNT and CDR2 YENEEA.